The 14 T cell receptor beta chains listed next were all sequenced from one sample in a study of beta chain features in type 1 diabetes. Study conclusions and caveats: Shorter TCRB CDR3s, moderately but significantly so, marked every one of the four CD4+ subsets in Type 1 diabetes patients.

cDNA synthesis used the whole RNA isolate, giving expressed TCRB sequences. Method: immunoSEQ multiplex PCR; TCRdb's copy keeps in-frame clones and lacks some. The sample has 600,000 or so clones, 9.5% to 15% seen once. Their recognized antigens are unknown. The sample taken for sequencing was naive CD4+ T cells from blood. Receptors were obtained from a man aged 25-45 years with type 1 diabetes.

This clone was seen a handful of times. This chain joins TRBV9 and TRBJ1-2, with 12 bases that match TRBD1. There are 18 residues in the CDR3. CDR1 and CDR2 from the germline V gene are SGDLS and YYNGEE. V lost 4 bases to trimming and J lost 4 bases; unmatched junction nucleotides: 14. The CDR3: CASSPQGLGTGGSYGYTF. The CDR3 nucleotides are TGTGCCAGCAGCCCCCAGGGCCTTGGGACAGGGGGCTCCTATGGCTACACCTTC.

This clone was observed a few times. This sequence joins TRBV18 and TRBJ2-6; no firm D call. Germline assignment: CDR1 KGHSH and CDR2 LQKENI. The CDR3 has 16 amino acids. Trimming pared 0 bases from V and 0 bases from J, leaving 6 bases between. The CDR3 loop is CASSPPVGSGANVLTF. The CDR3 DNA reads TGTGCCAGCTCACCACCGGTCGGCTCTGGGGCCAACGTCCTGACTTTC.

This clone was seen more than once but under ten times. J is TRBJ2-4 and V is TRBV18; no definite D call. The germline V and J ends were trimmed by 0 bases and 0 bases, with 6 bases remaining between them. The CDR3 is 15 amino acids. CDR1 and CDR2 from the germline V gene are KGHSH and LQKENI. CDR3 loop: CASSPPSVAKNIQYF. CDR3 in DNA: TGTGCCAGCTCACCACCTTCAGTAGCCAAAAACATTCAGTACTTC.

CDR3 DNA sequence: TGTGCCAGCAGCTTCGGACAGGGTCCCTATGGCTACACCTTC. This translates into CASSFGQGPYGYTF. This rearrangement joins TRBV7-9 to TRBJ1-2; TRBD1 aligns across 8 bases. The V and J ends lost 3 bases and 4 bases, in that order; junction bases with no gene match: 4. The CDR3 extends over 14 amino acids. Germline CDR1 is SEHNR and CDR2 is FQNEAQ (reference sequence).

This clone was detected only a few times. The chain has TRBV7-6 and TRBJ1-6, with a tentative D call TRBD1 (5 bases). The V end lost 5 bases, the J end lost 9 bases, and 17 bases lay between the germline ends. The CDR3 consists of 15 residues. The germline CDR1 and CDR2 sequences are SGHVS and FNYEAQ. The CDR3 is CASSPTQVGGSPLHF. DNA for the CDR3: TGTGCCAGCAGCCCTACACAGGTGGGGGGTTCACCCCTCCACTTT.

The genes are TRBV28 and TRBJ2-7, with 8 positions matching TRBD1. Unmatched junction bases numbered 2, after V lost 5 bases and J lost 2 bases. This CDR3 has 13 amino acids. CDR1 is MDHEN and CDR2 is SYDVKM in the germline V gene. The CDR3 DNA reads as TGTGCCAGCAGTAGACAGGGGCCCTACGAGCAGTACTTC. This translates into CASSRQGPYEQYF. The whole variable domain, remainder taken from reference TRBV28 and TRBJ2-7, is DVKVTQSSRYLVKRTGEKVFLECVQDMDHENMFWYRQDPGLGLRLIYFSYDVKMKEKGDIPEGYSVSREKKERFSLILESASTNQTSMYLCASSRQGPYEQYFGPGTRLTVT.

This clone has just a few counts. V is TRBV27 and J is TRBJ2-7; 10 bases agree with TRBD1. This CDR3 contains 16 residues. Germline V lookup: CDR1 MNHEY, CDR2 SMNVEV (reference sequence). Losses at the gene ends were 5 bases for V and 5 bases for J; bases not matched to a gene: 12. The CDR3 reads CASSIPGTGVTHEQYF. CDR3 bases: TGTGCCAGCAGTATCCCCGGGACAGGGGTTACTCACGAGCAGTACTTC.

This clone turned up a few times. The chain uses TRBV10-3 and TRBJ2-7, with D possibly matching TRBD1 (5 bases). Trimming took 5 bases from V and 2 from J, leaving 13 bases between them. The CDR3 totals 14 residues. Germline-derived CDR1 and CDR2 are ENHRY and SYGVKD. The CDR3 region is CAISQKDTTYEQYF. Written as DNA, the CDR3 is TGTGCCATCAGTCAGAAGGACACCACCTACGAGCAGTACTTC.

This clone has just a few counts. The gene calls are TRBV11-2 and TRBJ2-3, with a possible D match to TRBD1 (6 bases). Germline CDR1 and CDR2: SGHAT and FQNNGV. The V gene lost 7 bases and the J gene lost 6 bases, with 17 bases spanning the gap. This CDR3 has 14 residues. Here the CDR3 reads CASIVQGNTDTQYF. CDR3 sequence (DNA): TGTGCCAGCATCGTACAGGGTAATACCGATACGCAGTATTTT.

The chain uses TRBV19 and TRBJ1-2, with no clear D. Germline V gene sequence: CDR1 LNHDA, CDR2 SQIVND (reference sequence). V lost 0 bases and J lost 5, with 7 bases in between. The CDR3 consists of 13 residues. The CDR3: CASSIDGLYGYTF. The CDR3 DNA follows: TGTGCCAGTAGTATAGACGGATTGTATGGCTACACCTTC.

This sequence joins TRBV7-2 and TRBJ2-4; D unresolved. Germline loops: CDR1 SGHTA, CDR2 FQGNSA. CDR3 length: 15 residues. The V gene lost 2 bases and the J gene lost 3 bases, with 11 bases spanning the gap. The chain's CDR3 is CASSLSWALKNIQYF. CDR3 DNA sequence: TGTGCCAGCAGCTTAAGTTGGGCCCTCAAAAACATTCAGTACTTC.

In its sample, this clone was seen a few times. The gene calls are TRBV27 and TRBJ1-5; no definite D call. CDR3 length: 16 residues. The germline V gene encodes CDR1 MNHEY and CDR2 SMNVEV (reference sequence). The V and J ends lost 5 bases and 2 bases respectively, with 16 bases between them. The CDR3 region is CASSPLEVRGNQPQHF. CDR3 nucleotide sequence: TGTGCCAGCAGTCCCCTCGAGGTGAGGGGCAATCAGCCCCAGCATTTT.

V gene TRBV29-1 combines with J gene TRBJ2-3; D is tentatively TRBD1 or TRBD2 (5 bases each). CDR1 is SQVTM, CDR2 ANQGSEA, per germline. Trimming shortened V by 7 bases and J by 4 bases, and 9 bases separated the two germline ends. The CDR3 has 11 residues. CDR3 DNA: TGCAGCGGAGGGGTGTCAGATACGCAGTATTTT. This translates into CSGGVSDTQYF.

Note on this clone: Other nucleotide sequences in the sample specify the same CDR3. The chain is built from TRBV4-2 and TRBJ1-1; D unclear. V shed 0 bases and J shed 1 base, with 6 bases lying between them. The CDR3 runs 14 residues. From germline, CDR1 is LGHNA and CDR2 YNFKEQ. As DNA, the CDR3 is TGTGCCAGCAGCCAAGACAGCAAGAACACTGAAGCTTTCTTT. Its protein is CASSQDSKNTEAFF.